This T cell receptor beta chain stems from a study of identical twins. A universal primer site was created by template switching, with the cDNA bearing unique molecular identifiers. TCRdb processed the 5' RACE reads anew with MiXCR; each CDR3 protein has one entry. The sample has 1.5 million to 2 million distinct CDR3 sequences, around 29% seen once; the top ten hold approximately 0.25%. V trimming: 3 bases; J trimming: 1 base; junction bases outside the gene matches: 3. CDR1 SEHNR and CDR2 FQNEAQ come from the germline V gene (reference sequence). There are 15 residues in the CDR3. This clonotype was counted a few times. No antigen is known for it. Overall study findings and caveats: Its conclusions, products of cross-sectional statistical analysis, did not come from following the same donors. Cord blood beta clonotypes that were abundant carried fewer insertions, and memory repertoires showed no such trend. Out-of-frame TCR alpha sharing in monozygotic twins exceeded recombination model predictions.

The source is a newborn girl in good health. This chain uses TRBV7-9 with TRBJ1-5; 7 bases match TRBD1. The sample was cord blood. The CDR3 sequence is CASSFEGGSNQPQHF. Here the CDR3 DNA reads TGTGCCAGCAGCTTTGAAGGGGGCAGCAATCAGCCCCAGCATTTT.